This TCR beta chain was sequenced for a study of regulatory T cells in long-lasting Graves disease. Regarding the study as a whole: The persistent group shared around 2,700 public clonotypes, more than the approximately 1,000 shared by new patients. Under persistent disease, TRBV28, TRBJ1-2 and TRBJ2-5 were used preferentially.

V was cut by 0 bases and J by 2 bases, with 9 bases left in between. CDR1 SGHRS and CDR2 YFSETQ come from the germline V gene. The CDR3 is made up of 14 amino acids. TCR beta libraries were built with iRepertoire HTBI primers and Arm-PCR of CDR3 regions. TCRdb processed the multiplex PCR reads anew with MiXCR; each CDR3 protein has one entry. The table includes some 500,000 distinct CDR3 sequences, 13% detected once. Time point defined: newly diagnosed GD, antithyroid drugs for less than 3 months. Following extraction of RNA from PBMCs, that RNA was used to make the TCR library. This clonotype was detected many times. Its matching antigen is unknown. These same records also appear under a second study, on T cells in Graves' hyperthyroidism and ophthalmopathy. As that study records: First-round RT-PCR of the TCR CDR3 relied on the HTBI primer set. Blood also showed most of the thyroid clonotypes that were expanded above 0.001.

The chain uses TRBV5-1 and TRBJ2-7; tentative D call: TRBD2 (5 bases). Specimen: peripheral blood mononuclear cells (PBMCs), collected at new diagnosis, from a patient treated with antithyroid drugs. This receptor was obtained from a man in his thirties or forties with Graves disease. CDR3 residues: CASSLVAEAYEQYF. The CDR3 DNA follows: TGCGCCAGCAGCTTGGTTGCGGAGGCCTACGAGCAGTACTTC.